This TCR beta chain was found in a study of T cell repertoires in cytomegalovirus infection. Overall study context: Matching HLA type and CMV infection were both indicated by public TCR beta signatures.

Points on this clonotype: The target antigen is unknown.

CDR3 size: 17 residues. The junction had 15 bases not matched to a gene; V was cut back by 5 bases and J by 4 bases. Germline CDR1 is DFQATT and CDR2 is SNEGSKA (reference sequence). Findings of the study overall: The response measured ex vivo was dominated by TCR beta clonotypes (HLA-C-restricted and CMV-specific).

TCRdb used MiXCR to reprocess the reads, holding one entry per CDR3 protein. The repertoire consists of under 800,000 distinct CDR3 sequences, with approximately 24% occurring once and the leading ten covering 7% to 9%. The chain is built from TRBV20-1 and TRBJ2-2; 8 nucleotides line up with TRBD2. The source of this sequence is a human donor in good health (CMV status not recorded). Some clones in this sample may be carry-over from other donors' samples. Input material: CD8+ T cells from PBMCs. The chain's CDR3 is CSAGAGVWGRITGELFF. CDR3 nucleotide sequence: TGCAGTGCTGGAGCGGGGGTTTGGGGGCGTATCACCGGGGAGCTGTTTTTT.